This TCR beta chain was sequenced in a study of blood T cell repertoires in COVID-19. The table lists this clone with a few counts. V was shortened by 4 bases and J by 6 bases, with 16 bases between the two germline ends. The length of the CDR3 is 15 residues. Per the germline V gene, CDR1 is LNHNV and CDR2 is YYDKDF (reference sequence). TCRdb's copy holds only in-frame clones and misses some; the assay was immunoSEQ multiplex PCR. The sample includes roughly 240,000 clones, 85% to 90% of them seen just once. Study members were between about 18 and 100 years old and lived in fewer than 30 US regions. Participants' own reports of clinical history determined their cohort assignment.

Input material: PBMCs or T cells enriched from blood (not recorded which). This TCR derives from a man in his forties or fifties who had been exposed to COVID-19. The chain recombines TRBV15 with TRBJ2-1; TRBD2 might be the D (6 bases). The CDR3 nucleotides are TGTGCCACCAGCACCGAGCGTAGGGGACTCAATGAGCAGTTCTTC. Protein sequence: CATSTERRGLNEQFF.